Here is one T cell receptor beta chain with its context. These data are taken from a study of blood T cell repertoires in COVID-19. TCRdb keeps only in-frame clones here, not all; method: immunoSEQ multiplex PCR. The sample includes more than 70,000 clones, 80% to 90% of them seen just once. Trimming pared 2 bases from V and 5 bases from J, leaving 12 bases between. This CDR3 region has 14 residues. CDR1 and CDR2 (germline): SGHTA, FQGNSA. This clonotype was obtained from a woman of 80 years or more with active or convalescent COVID-19. Sample: peripheral blood. The chain is built from TRBV7-2 and TRBJ1-1; possibly TRBD1 for D (5 bases). The CDR3 protein is CASSLLGGATEAFF. The CDR3 DNA is TGTGCCAGCAGCTTATTGGGCGGGGCGACTGAAGCTTTCTTT.